This is a list of T cell receptor beta chains from one sample in a study of blood T cell repertoires in COVID-19. Assay used: immunoSEQ multiplex PCR; TCRdb lists only in-frame clones, some missing. The sample includes about 68,000 clones, around 90% of them seen just once. The specimen sequenced was peripheral blood. These TCRs come from an older woman with active COVID-19. CDR3s include the opening cysteine and the closing phenylalanine or tryptophan. D genes are given only for firm matches. Size is omitted from some rows. Given values are once, few, many or a class for expanded clones.

V	D	J	size	CDR3	DNA
TRBV28	TRBD1	TRBJ2-4	.	CASSLVGHRTGAQNIQYF	TGTGCCAGCAGTCTCGTCGGTCATCGGACAGGGGCCCAAAACATTCAGTACTTC
TRBV20-1	TRBD2	TRBJ2-1	.	CSASRPSGISHEQFF	TGCAGTGCTAGTAGACCCAGCGGGATATCCCATGAGCAGTTCTTC
TRBV4-1	TRBD1	TRBJ1-3	.	CASSQDGPLPGQGGPSGNTIYF	TGCGCCAGCAGCCAAGATGGTCCTCTTCCGGGACAGGGGGGTCCCTCTGGAAACACCATATATTTT
TRBV4-1	TRBD2	TRBJ2-2	.	CASSQDRRSSGATRNTGELFF	TGCGCCAGCAGCCAAGATCGTAGGTCTAGCGGGGCAACTAGGAACACCGGGGAGCTGTTTTTT
TRBV3-1/TRBV3-2	.	TRBJ2-3	once	CASSQGTRAGSGDTQYF	TGTGCCAGCAGCCAAGGAACAAGGGCGGGCTCCGGCGATACGCAGTATTTT
TRBV18	TRBD1	TRBJ2-3	.	CASSLTGGTDTQYF	TGTGCCAGCTCACTGACAGGGGGCACAGATACGCAGTATTTT
TRBV6-2/TRBV6-3	TRBD2	TRBJ2-3	.	CASSYLGLAGDTQYF	TGTGCCAGCAGTTACCTGGGACTAGCGGGAGATACGCAGTATTTT
TRBV27	.	TRBJ2-6	.	CASSLRPLGPGANVLTF	TGTGCCAGCAGTTTAAGACCCTTGGGGCCTGGGGCCAACGTCCTGACTTTC
TRBV28	.	TRBJ1-5	.	CASSFVGGPNQPQHF	TGTGCCAGCAGTTTTGTGGGGGGACCCAATCAGCCCCAGCATTTT
TRBV19	TRBD1	TRBJ1-6	.	CASSSGQGPSSYNSPLHF	TGTGCCAGTAGTAGCGGACAGGGGCCGAGCTCCTATAATTCACCCCTCCACTTT
TRBV11-2	.	TRBJ2-1	.	CASSLPAGSGSNEQFF	TGTGCCAGCAGCTTACCGGCGGGTAGCGGAAGCAATGAGCAGTTCTTC
TRBV19	.	TRBJ2-5	.	CASGTVAGETQYF	TGTGCCAGCGGGACTGTCGCGGGGGAGACCCAGTACTTC
TRBV9	TRBD2	TRBJ2-2	.	CASSVSGINTGELFF	TGTGCCAGCAGCGTCAGCGGGATTAACACCGGGGAGCTGTTTTTT
TRBV7-8	.	TRBJ2-7	.	CASSSFSESYEQYF	TGTGCCAGCAGCTCCTTTTCAGAATCCTACGAGCAGTACTTC
TRBV5-1	.	TRBJ1-1	.	CASSLARRGTEAFF	TGCGCCAGCAGCTTGGCGCGTAGGGGGACTGAAGCTTTCTTT
TRBV6-5	.	TRBJ2-1	once	CASSYRPGQPYNEQFF	TGTGCCAGCAGTTACAGGCCGGGACAACCATACAATGAGCAGTTCTTC
TRBV19	TRBD2	TRBJ2-2	.	CASIRGGRSTGELFF	TGTGCCAGTATAAGAGGCGGGAGGAGCACCGGGGAGCTGTTTTTT
TRBV15	TRBD1	TRBJ1-4	.	CATSRDRVSEKLFF	TGTGCCACCAGCCGGGACAGGGTTAGTGAAAAACTGTTTTTT
TRBV18	.	TRBJ1-1	.	CASSPRGAMNTEAFF	TGTGCCAGCTCACCACGCGGAGCGATGAACACTGAAGCTTTCTTT
TRBV2	TRBD1	TRBJ1-4	.	CASRDRTSTNEKLFF	TGTGCCAGCAGGGACAGGACCTCAACTAATGAAAAACTGTTTTTT